This passage covers 5 T cell receptor beta chains from one sample sequenced in a study of T cell clusters in autoimmune cytopenias. TRB rearrangements were amplified by touch-down multiplex PCR with mixed TRB-A/B primers. TCRdb re-called the multiplex PCR reads and gives one entry per CDR3 protein, without DNA. Listed are thousands of distinct CDR3 sequences; 58% falls within the top ten. Roughly 40,000 genome equivalents of blood DNA were amplified for TRB. In addition, the sample was reused for a study of T cell repertoires in aging, cancer and after chemotherapy.

The sequenced sample consisted of peripheral blood. These receptor sequences come from a human donor with an autoimmune cytopenia or autoimmune hepatitis (not recorded which).

The V call is TRBV29-1, the J call TRBJ2-3; the D gene TCRdb calls, TRBD2, cannot be checked with no DNA. This CDR3 is built from 17 residues. CDR1 SQVTM and CDR2 ANQGSEA come from the germline V gene. The CDR3 sequence: CSVEDISSGGLTDTQYF.

This clonotype is labeled medium-sized based on frequency. The J gene is TRBJ2-1, the V gene TRBV6-5; the D call of TRBD1 rests on TCRdb alone, since no DNA is present to check it. Per the germline V gene, CDR1 is MNHEY and CDR2 is SVGAGI. CDR3 length equals 13 residues. This chain's CDR3 is CASIRTADNEQFF.

The chain couples TRBV7-9 to TRBJ2-1; the D call of TRBD2 rests on TCRdb alone, since no DNA is present to check it. Per the germline V gene, CDR1 is SEHNR and CDR2 is FQNEAQ (reference sequence). The length of the CDR3 is 16 residues. The CDR3 sequence: CASSLADAGSVNEQFF.

This clonotype is called large based on its frequency. The CDR3 here is CSVEGVFTLGDRSFNEQFF. The chain recombines TRBV29-1 with TRBJ2-1; TCRdb's D call, TRBD2, is unchecked because there is no DNA. Germline V gene lookup returns CDR1 SQVTM and CDR2 ANQGSEA. The CDR3 has 19 amino acids.

V is TRBV15 and J is TRBJ1-2; the D call from TCRdb, TRBD1, cannot be confirmed without DNA. Germline V CDR1 and CDR2: LNHNV, YYDKDF (reference sequence). This CDR3 comprises 14 residues. The CDR3 sequence is CATSRDRVDYGYTF.